This entry lists 29 T cell receptor beta chains sequenced from one sample in a study of CXCR3-negative and CXCR3-positive naive CD8 T cells. Researchers prepared the TRB cDNA libraries using 5' RACE with UMI labels. No DNA is given; TCRdb re-called the 5' RACE reads and lists each CDR3 protein once. The specimen's table records around 120,000 distinct CDR3 sequences. Their target antigens are unknown. General study points: TRB CDR3 hydrophobicity was greater in CXCR3-positive naive cells than in CXCR3-negative naive cells.

Material for sequencing was naive CXCR3+ CD8+ T cells from blood. Subset defined: CD45RO-CCR7+CD27+CD95- naive CD8+ T cells expressing CXCR3 (TNR3+). These receptors originate from a human donor in good health. Some clones in this sample may be carry-over from other donors' samples.

The J gene is TRBJ2-6, the V gene TRBV29-1; TCRdb's D call, TRBD2, is unchecked because there is no DNA. The CDR3 has 15 amino acids. CDR1 is SQVTM and CDR2 is ANQGSEA in the germline V gene. CDR3 in amino acids: CSVEVGGEGANVLTF.

V and J are TRBV9 and TRBJ1-2; TCRdb designates TRBD1, a call that cannot be tested without DNA. CDR1 is SGDLS and CDR2 is YYNGEE in the germline V gene. The CDR3 totals 17 residues. The CDR3 sequence is CASSPPGAEPLRVGYTF.

V usage is TRBV5-6 and J usage is TRBJ1-1. CDR3 length: 14 amino acids. CDR1 and CDR2 (germline): SGHDT, YYEEEE. The CDR3 sequence: CASTFVRANTEAIF.

CDR3 sequence: CSVEETSGAYEQYF. V usage is TRBV29-1 and J usage is TRBJ2-7; TCRdb names TRBD2, which stays unverified in the absence of DNA. The CDR3 has 14 residues. CDR1 SQVTM and CDR2 ANQGSEA come from the germline V gene.

This sequence joins TRBV4-1 and TRBJ2-7; lacking DNA, the TRBD1 call made by TCRdb goes unchecked. Germline V gene sequence: CDR1 MGHRA, CDR2 YSYEKL. CDR3 size: 16 residues. The CDR3 spells CASSLQSGTAHYEQYF.

This chain links TRBV29-1 with TRBJ1-2; absent DNA, TCRdb's TRBD1 call cannot be checked. The CDR3 is 13 residues long. Germline V gene data show CDR1 as SQVTM and CDR2 as ANQGSEA. This CDR3 reads CSVAGGTNYGYTF. Full variable domain (missing parts from reference TRBV29-1 and TRBJ1-2): SAVISQKPSRDICQRGTSLTIQCQVDSQVTMMFWYRQQPGQSLTLIATANQGSEATYESGFVIDKFPISRPNLTFSTLTVSNMSPEDSSIYLCSVAGGTNYGYTFGSGTRLTVV.

The chain employs TRBV2 and TRBJ2-7; the TRBD1 assignment by TCRdb is unverifiable without DNA. This CDR3 comprises 16 residues. In germline, CDR1 is SNHLY, CDR2 FYNNEI. CDR3 region: CASSVTSGTPVYEQYF.

V and J are TRBV6-5 and TRBJ2-1; TCRdb picks TRBD2, but there is no DNA to check that call. The germline V gene has CDR1 MNHEY and CDR2 SVGAGI. The CDR3 has 18 residues. The CDR3 loop reads CASSPRGAGDLIYNEQFF.

This chain joins TRBV27 and TRBJ2-1; TCRdb picks TRBD2, but there is no DNA to check that call. The CDR3 consists of 15 residues. Germline V gene lookup returns CDR1 MNHEY and CDR2 SMNVEV (reference sequence). CDR3 sequence: CASSPRDSSYNEQFF.

The V gene is TRBV20-1, the J gene TRBJ2-1; TCRdb's D gene call, TRBD2, goes unchecked for lack of DNA. The germline V gene encodes CDR1 DFQATT and CDR2 SNEGSKA (reference sequence). This CDR3 has 17 amino acids. CDR3 loop: CSARDHAATPSYNEQFF.

The chain couples TRBV29-1 to TRBJ2-3; as DNA is missing, the TRBD2 call by TCRdb cannot be tested. Germline V gene sequence: CDR1 SQVTM, CDR2 ANQGSEA. The CDR3 runs to 16 residues. The CDR3 here is CSVGDPAGEISDTQYF.

This CDR3 is CASSYFRDTGELFF. V usage is TRBV6-2 or TRBV6-3 and J usage is TRBJ2-2. The CDR3 loop spans 14 amino acids. Germline CDR1 MNHEY, CDR2 SVGEGT.

The chain joins TRBV15 to TRBJ1-5. The CDR3 is 15 amino acids. Germline values: CDR1 LNHNV, CDR2 YYDKDF (reference sequence). Here the CDR3 reads CATSRLADSNQPQHF.

V gene TRBV7-3 combines with J gene TRBJ1-1; TCRdb returns TRBD1, unconfirmable since there is no DNA. CDR1 is SGHTA and CDR2 is FQGTGA in the germline V gene. The CDR3 consists of 13 residues. The CDR3: CASSFPGPQEAFF.

The rearrangement links TRBV25-1 to TRBJ2-6. The CDR3 loop spans 14 amino acids. Germline lookup yields CDR1 MGHDK and CDR2 SYGVNS. CDR3 loop: CASNRSSGANVLTF.

The chain combines TRBV5-6 with TRBJ2-2; with no DNA, the TCRdb D assignment of TRBD2 cannot be verified. Per germline, CDR1 SGHDT and CDR2 YYEEEE. The CDR3 consists of 17 residues. CDR3 sequence: CASSLVAGGPYTGELFF.

The chain combines TRBV5-5 with TRBJ2-7; no DNA is available, so the TRBD1 call from TCRdb remains unchecked. The CDR3 totals 14 residues. Germline lookup yields CDR1 SGHKS and CDR2 YYEKEE (reference sequence). CDR3 region: CASSEPGTGAEQYF.

The genes are TRBV5-1 and TRBJ1-1; the TCRdb call, TRBD1, lacks DNA for checking. The germline CDR1 and CDR2 sequences are SGHRS and YFSETQ. This CDR3 has 13 amino acids. CDR3 sequence reads: CASSLTGFTEAFF. Drawing the rest from reference TRBV5-1 and TRBJ1-1, the complete variable domain is KAGVTQTPRYLIKTRGQQVTLSCSPISGHRSVSWYQQTPGQGLQFLFEYFSETQRNKGNFPGRFSGRQFSNSRSEMNVSTLELGDSALYLCASSLTGFTEAFFGQGTRLTVV.

V is TRBV28 and J is TRBJ1-1; the D call from TCRdb, TRBD1, cannot be confirmed without DNA. Germline V gives CDR1 MDHEN, CDR2 SYDVKM. The CDR3 loop spans 14 amino acids. The CDR3 sequence: CASSRTGKNTEAFF.

V is TRBV13 and J is TRBJ2-1; with no DNA, the TCRdb D assignment of TRBD2 cannot be verified. The germline V gene has CDR1 PRHDT and CDR2 FYEKMQ (reference sequence). CDR3 size: 14 residues. This chain's CDR3 is CASSFGGRRDEQFF.

The chain uses TRBV30 and TRBJ2-7; TCRdb lists TRBD1, though no DNA is available to test this call. The CDR3 contains 14 residues. Germline V gene lookup returns CDR1 GTSNPN and CDR2 SVGIG (reference sequence). This CDR3 reads CAWRRQSDLYEQYF.

V is TRBV7-3 and J is TRBJ2-4; the TRBD2 assignment by TCRdb is unverifiable without DNA. This CDR3 contains 14 residues. From germline, CDR1 is SGHTA and CDR2 FQGTGA. The CDR3: CASSSGLGENIQYF.

The rearrangement uses TRBV9 and TRBJ2-2; TCRdb returns TRBD2, unconfirmable since there is no DNA. CDR3 size: 15 residues. Germline V gives CDR1 SGDLS, CDR2 YYNGEE. This CDR3 reads CASSAPGLVAGELFF.

The CDR3 spells CASSLDAREAFF. This chain uses TRBV5-1 with TRBJ1-1; checking the TCRdb D call of TRBD1 is not possible without DNA. CDR1 and CDR2 (germline): SGHRS, YFSETQ. The CDR3 is 12 amino acids. Together with reference TRBV5-1 and TRBJ1-1, the CDR3 gives the full variable domain: KAGVTQTPRYLIKTRGQQVTLSCSPISGHRSVSWYQQTPGQGLQFLFEYFSETQRNKGNFPGRFSGRQFSNSRSEMNVSTLELGDSALYLCASSLDAREAFFGQGTRLTVV.

This sequence joins TRBV29-1 and TRBJ2-2. Germline V gives CDR1 SQVTM, CDR2 ANQGSEA. The CDR3 covers 12 residues. This CDR3 is CSVGEPPGELFF.

The genes are TRBV29-1 and TRBJ2-7; the TCRdb D gene call, TRBD1, has no DNA to confirm it. Germline V gene data show CDR1 as SQVTM and CDR2 as ANQGSEA. CDR3 length: 15 amino acids. The CDR3 sequence is CSVEARQGTSYEQYF.

This rearrangement joins TRBV7-6 to TRBJ2-7. This CDR3 contains 15 residues. Looked up from germline, CDR1 is SGHVS and CDR2 is FNYEAQ. The CDR3 region is CASSLACYGSYEQYF. The full variable domain, rest sourced from reference TRBV7-6 and TRBJ2-7, is GAGVSQSPRYKVTKRGQDVALRCDPISGHVSLYWYRQALGQGPEFLTYFNYEAQQDKSGLPNDRFSAERPEGSISTLTIQRTEQRDSAMYRCASSLACYGSYEQYFGPGTRLTVT.

The chain is built from TRBV19 and TRBJ1-1. Germline V gene lookup returns CDR1 LNHDA and CDR2 SQIVND (reference sequence). This CDR3 is 12 amino acids long. Here the CDR3 reads CASSLKKTEAFF.

The CDR3 here is CSVLPDRNENIQYF. The chain joins TRBV29-1 to TRBJ2-4; TCRdb's D call of TRBD1 is untestable without DNA. CDR1 and CDR2 (germline): SQVTM, ANQGSEA. The CDR3 is 14 residues long.